There are a few counts of the clone carrying this TCR beta chain. The use of a sample-barcoded 5' primer and a J-beta primer mix characterized a second PCR of roughly 7 to 11 cycles. MiXCR, applied by TCRdb to the 5' RACE reads, yields one record per CDR3 protein. Among some 320,000 distinct CDR3 sequences listed, 25% to 30% were seen once. This specimen belongs to a study of blood T cells in healthy people across ages. The CDR3 extends over 14 amino acids. The ends were cut back, 0 bases at V and 2 bases at J, with 8 bases in the middle. Germline V gene data show CDR1 as ENHRY and CDR2 as SYGVKD. This receptor was obtained from a woman in her seventies in good health. The J gene is TRBJ2-7, the V gene TRBV10-3; D is ambiguous. Sequences were obtained from blood. The CDR3 spells CAISESAAPYEQYF. Here the CDR3 DNA reads TGTGCCATCAGTGAGTCGGCAGCTCCCTACGAGCAGTACTTC.